The 25 T cell receptor beta chains reported below all come from one sample, sequenced in a study of blood T cells in healthy people across ages. Then a second PCR, running roughly 7 to 12 cycles, was carried out with a sample-barcoded 5' primer and a J-beta primer mix. TCRdb ran MiXCR on the 5' RACE reads and lists one entry per CDR3 protein. The data hold 650,000 to 1,000,000 distinct CDR3 sequences, with around 36% observed a single time. The sequenced sample was blood. The source of these receptors is a man younger than 35 in good health.

This clonotype was recorded a few times. Just one base apart from a much larger clone, this may be a read error. The gene calls are TRBV2 and TRBJ2-1; D may be TRBD2 (5 bases). CDR1 and CDR2 (germline): SNHLY, FYNNEI. Trimming removed 5 bases from V and 7 bases from J, with 6 bases in between. The CDR3 loop spans 11 amino acids. The DNA for the CDR3 is TGTGCCAGCAGTTGGGAGAATGAGCAGTTCTTC. The encoded protein is CASSWENEQFF.

The genes are TRBV4-3 and TRBJ2-1; D gene uncertain. Looked up from germline, CDR1 is LGHNA and CDR2 is YSLEER. Trimming pared 0 bases from V and 8 bases from J, leaving 8 bases between. CDR3 size: 13 residues. CDR3 in amino acids: CASSQDTGDEQFF. In DNA form, the CDR3 reads TGCGCCAGCAGCCAAGATACTGGGGATGAGCAGTTCTTC.

There are many counts of this clonotype. This rearrangement joins TRBV3-1 to TRBJ2-1; TRBD2 matches at 10 bases. The germline gives CDR1 LGHDT, CDR2 YNNKEL (reference sequence). This CDR3 region has 17 residues. The V gene end was trimmed by 0 bases and the J gene end by 4 bases; junction bases not matched to a gene: 6. The CDR3 sequence: CASSQDVTSGAYNEQFF. CDR3 nucleotides: TGTGCCAGCAGCCAAGATGTAACTAGCGGGGCTTACAATGAGCAGTTCTTC.

The V and J genes are TRBV11-2 and TRBJ2-2; 8 bases map to TRBD1. Germline values: CDR1 SGHAT, CDR2 FQNNGV. V was clipped by 3 bases and J by 2 bases; unmatched bases: 5. The CDR3 runs to 16 residues. CDR3 amino acids: CASSFRTGLNTGELFF. CDR3 DNA: TGTGCCAGCAGCTTTCGGACAGGGCTAAACACCGGGGAGCTGTTTTTT.

Concerning this clonotype: At one end, the junction sequence differs from germline, possibly due to a read error. The rearrangement links TRBV27 to TRBJ2-6, with a possible D match to TRBD1 (5 bases). This CDR3 has 15 residues. CDR1 is MNHEY, CDR2 SMNVEV, per germline (reference sequence). The CDR3 DNA is TGTGCCAGCAGCTGGGAAGCGCCTGGGGCCAACGCCCTGACTTTC. This codes for CASSWEAPGANALTF.

The chain joins TRBV25-1 to TRBJ2-3, with D maybe TRBD2 (7 bases). Trimming pared 2 bases from V and 1 base from J, leaving 16 bases between. In germline, CDR1 is MGHDK, CDR2 SYGVNS. The CDR3 has 17 residues. The CDR3 loop reads CASSEGGAGARTDTQYF. In DNA form, the CDR3 reads TGTGCCAGCAGTGAAGGGGGGGCGGGGGCCCGCACAGATACGCAGTATTTT.

The chain uses TRBV5-5 and TRBJ2-4, with 9 bases that match TRBD2. The J segment lost 0 bases and the V segment lost 2 bases, leaving 3 bases of the junction unmatched. Germline assignment: CDR1 SGHKS and CDR2 YYEKEE (reference sequence). The CDR3 runs 16 residues. For the CDR3, the DNA is TGTGCCAGCAGCTTCAGCGGGGGGTTAGCCAAAAACATTCAGTACTTC. Its protein product is CASSFSGGLAKNIQYF.

Turning to this clonotype: Being one base from a much bigger clone, this may be a read error. CDR3 amino acids: CASSPGFQETQFF. In nucleotides, the CDR3 is TGCGCCAGCAGCCCAGGGTTCCAAGAGACCCAGTTCTTC. This chain connects TRBV4-3 to TRBJ2-5; possible D gene TRBD1, 5 bases. The better agreement between TRBJ2-1 and the DNA end casts doubt on the J call. Germline CDR1 and CDR2: LGHNA and YSLEER. The CDR3 covers 13 residues.

With regard to this clonotype: This could be a read error, since a much larger clone is one nucleotide away. This chain connects TRBV5-1 to TRBJ2-7; TRBD2 matches at 8 bases. This CDR3 region has 12 residues. Looked up from germline, CDR1 is SGHRS and CDR2 is YFSETQ. CDR3 nucleotides: TGCGTTTCGGGGGGGCCAGTCGATGAGCAGTACTTC. Its translation: CVSGGPVDEQYF.

The chain joins TRBV20-1 to TRBJ1-2; D may be TRBD1 (6 bases). Trimming removed 1 base from V and 2 bases from J, with 11 bases in between. The CDR3 is 14 amino acids. Germline V gene data show CDR1 as DFQATT and CDR2 as SNEGSKA (reference sequence). The CDR3 sequence: CSARGTGPNYGYTF. For the CDR3, the DNA is TGCAGTGCTAGAGGCACAGGGCCAAACTATGGCTACACCTTC.

The rearrangement links TRBV5-6 to TRBJ1-2, with D possibly being TRBD1 (6 bases). The CDR3 is 13 residues long. V shed 3 bases and J shed 4 bases, with 10 bases lying between them. The germline V gene encodes CDR1 SGHDT and CDR2 YYEEEE. CDR3 loop: CASSWSGVYGYTF. In DNA form, the CDR3 reads TGTGCCAGCAGCTGGTCAGGGGTCTATGGCTACACCTTC. The full variable domain, rest sourced from reference TRBV5-6 and TRBJ1-2, is DAGVTQSPTHLIKTRGQQVTLRCSPKSGHDTVSWYQQALGQGPQFIFQYYEEEERQRGNFPDRFSGHQFPNYSSELNVNALLLGDSALYLCASSWSGVYGYTFGSGTRLTVV.

The gene calls are TRBV27 and TRBJ2-5, with 8 bases identical to TRBD1. Germline V gene data show CDR1 as MNHEY and CDR2 as SMNVEV (reference sequence). The CDR3 is 14 residues long. The V segment lost 4 bases and the J segment 7 bases; nucleotides outside the gene matches: 8. This chain's CDR3 is CASSWPGGVGTQYF. The CDR3 coding sequence is TGTGCCAGCAGTTGGCCAGGGGGCGTCGGGACCCAGTACTTC.

At least ten counts were recorded for this clonotype. The chain uses TRBV4-2 and TRBJ2-2; D tentatively reads TRBD1 or TRBD2 (5 bases each). Trimming removed 1 base from V and 4 bases from J, with 10 bases in between. The length of the CDR3 is 15 residues. The germline V gene encodes CDR1 LGHNA and CDR2 YNFKEQ. CDR3 DNA sequence: TGTGCCAGCAGCCAAGGCAGGGCGGGCACCGGGGAGCTGTTTTTT. Translated, it gives CASSQGRAGTGELFF.

The V gene is TRBV5-5, the J gene TRBJ2-3, with 8 bases identical to TRBD1. V shed 4 bases and J 6 bases; nucleotides not matched to a gene: 7. Germline V gene sequence: CDR1 SGHKS, CDR2 YYEKEE (reference sequence). The CDR3 has 14 residues. CDR3 in DNA: TGTGCCAGCAGCGGAACAGGGGGGTGGGATACGCAGTATTTT. Its translation is CASSGTGGWDTQYF.

This clonotype was seen a few times. The chain carries TRBV6-2 or TRBV6-3 and TRBJ2-3; no definite D call. Between the trimmed V and J ends, which lost 2 bases and 2 bases, there was a span of 8 bases. In germline, CDR1 is MNHEY, CDR2 SVGEGT. The CDR3 has 14 amino acids. The CDR3 loop is CASSYIQVTDTQYF. CDR3 sequence (DNA): TGTGCCAGCAGTTACATCCAGGTCACAGATACGCAGTATTTT.

This clonotype occurred a few times. The chain employs TRBV7-8 and TRBJ2-5; 10 bases align to TRBD1. Germline V gene lookup returns CDR1 SGHVS and CDR2 FQNEAQ. V gave up 5 bases and J gave up 0 bases; unmatched junction bases: 6. This CDR3 spans 16 amino acids. CDR3 sequence (DNA): TGTGCCAGCAGCCCTCAAGGACAGGGGGACCAAGAGACCCAGTACTTC. Translated: CASSPQGQGDQETQYF.

This rearrangement joins TRBV7-2 to TRBJ2-5, with 7 positions matching TRBD1. Losses at the gene ends were 5 bases for V and 2 bases for J; bases not matched to a gene: 17. Germline V gene lookup returns CDR1 SGHTA and CDR2 FQGNSA. The CDR3 extends over 18 amino acids. The CDR3 DNA reads as TGTGCCAGCAGCCCAAGGGGCCCCGGGACAGCAGTACAAGAGACCCAGTACTTC. Its translation: CASSPRGPGTAVQETQYF.

The J gene is TRBJ1-2, the V gene TRBV30, with 11 bases matching TRBD1. The CDR3 is made up of 13 amino acids. J was trimmed by 6 bases and V by 8 bases; bases with no gene match: 8. Germline loops: CDR1 GTSNPN, CDR2 SVGIG (reference sequence). The CDR3 nucleotides read TGTGCCGGGGCCAGGACAGGGGGCGATGGCTACACCTTC. Translation: CAGARTGGDGYTF.

This clonotype showed up many times. The V call is TRBV20-1, the J call TRBJ2-1; 8 bases fit TRBD2. Germline-derived CDR1 and CDR2 are DFQATT and SNEGSKA (reference sequence). The CDR3 extends over 14 amino acids. V lost 3 bases and J lost 6; bases outside the gene matches: 7. The CDR3 bases are TGCAGTGCTAGTACGGGACTAGTTAGCAATGAGCAGTTCTTC. Translating it yields CSASTGLVSNEQFF.

The gene calls are TRBV12-3 or TRBV12-4 and TRBJ2-3, with D maybe TRBD2 (7 bases). Trimming cost V 6 bases and J 6 bases, with 16 bases left between them. CDR3 length: 14 residues. The CDR3 nucleotides are TGTGCCAGCAGCGGGGGGCCGTTCCAGGATACGCAGTATTTT. This encodes CASSGGPFQDTQYF.

This chain uses TRBV11-2 with TRBJ2-3; TRBD2 matches 8 bases. CDR1 SGHAT and CDR2 FQNNGV come from the germline V gene. This CDR3 has 15 amino acids. V gave up 5 bases and J gave up 4 bases; unmatched junction bases: 8. Written as DNA, the CDR3 is TGTGCCAGCAGCAAGGACGGGGGGGCTGCAGATACGCAGTATTTT. Amino acid sequence: CASSKDGGAADTQYF.

The V call is TRBV6-6, the J call TRBJ2-1, with TRBD2 as a possible D gene (5 bases). This CDR3 region has 13 residues. V lost 8 bases, J lost 6 bases, and 14 bases lay in between. Germline CDR1 MNHNY, CDR2 SVGAGI (reference sequence). CDR3 loop: CASRWLASNEQFF. Here the CDR3 DNA reads TGTGCCAGCCGCTGGCTAGCTAGCAATGAGCAGTTCTTC.

This clonotype was detected only a few times. The genes are TRBV6-4 and TRBJ1-5, with D unclear. The CDR3 contains 15 residues. Germline V gene sequence: CDR1 MRHNA, CDR2 SNTAGT. With 0 bases removed from V and 5 bases from J, the gap between germline ends came to 11 bases. The CDR3 nucleotides read TGTGCCAGCAGTGACTCGGGTCCCCTCGATCAGCCCCAGCATTTT. Protein: CASSDSGPLDQPQHF.

This clonotype was detected a few times. J is TRBJ2-7 and V is TRBV18; weak D call: TRBD2 (5 bases). Germline V gene lookup returns CDR1 KGHSH and CDR2 LQKENI. With 1 base removed from V and 7 bases from J, the gap between germline ends came to 20 bases. The length of the CDR3 is 16 residues. CDR3 nucleotides: TGTGCCAGCTCACCACGGAAAGGGAGAGTATACAATGAGCAGTACTTC. This encodes CASSPRKGRVYNEQYF.

This rearrangement joins TRBV9 to TRBJ2-7; D is unresolved. The CDR3 has 14 amino acids. The ends were cut back, 4 bases at V and 2 bases at J, with 13 bases in the middle. From germline, CDR1 is SGDLS and CDR2 YYNGEE. CDR3 in DNA: TGTGCCAGCAGCTCTCAAGGACCCGCCTACGAGCAGTACTTC. Protein sequence: CASSSQGPAYEQYF.